The 2 T cell receptor beta chains presented below share a single source sample, sequenced in a study of PD-1 blockade in classical Hodgkin lymphoma. Relapse was seen in all patients after autologous stem cell transplantation, and brentuximab vedotin exposure was variable. TCRdb's copy holds only in-frame clones and misses some; the assay was immunoSEQ multiplex PCR. The sample holds roughly 19,000 clones, around 85% seen once. Sequencing was performed on peripheral blood mononuclear cells (PBMCs), taken at baseline. The receptors were gathered from a human donor with classical Hodgkin lymphoma.

J is TRBJ2-7 and V is TRBV7-9; D not resolved. Germline CDR1 is SEHNR and CDR2 is FQNEAQ (reference sequence). V was clipped by 6 bases and J by 6 bases, with 12 bases between them. CDR3 size: 12 residues. The CDR3 sequence is CASSNPQFEQYF. The CDR3 DNA follows: TGTGCCAGCAGTAACCCCCAGTTCGAGCAGTACTTC. The entire variable domain, with the rest obtained from reference TRBV7-9 and TRBJ2-7, is as follows: DTGVSQNPRHKITKRGQNVTFRCDPISEHNRLYWYRQTLGQGPEFLTYFQNEAQLEKSRLLSDRFSAERPKGSFSTLEIQRTEQGDSAMYLCASSNPQFEQYFGPGTRLTVT.

This clone was counted only a few times. V and J are TRBV19 and TRBJ1-5; 11 positions match TRBD1. The V gene's germline CDR1 is LNHDA and CDR2 SQIVND (reference sequence). The CDR3 contains 14 residues. J gave up 6 bases and V 6 bases, and 4 bases lay outside the gene matches. In nucleotides, the CDR3 is TGTGCCAGTAGGGGGACAGGGGGAATTCAGCCCCAGCATTTT. Amino acid sequence: CASRGTGGIQPQHF.